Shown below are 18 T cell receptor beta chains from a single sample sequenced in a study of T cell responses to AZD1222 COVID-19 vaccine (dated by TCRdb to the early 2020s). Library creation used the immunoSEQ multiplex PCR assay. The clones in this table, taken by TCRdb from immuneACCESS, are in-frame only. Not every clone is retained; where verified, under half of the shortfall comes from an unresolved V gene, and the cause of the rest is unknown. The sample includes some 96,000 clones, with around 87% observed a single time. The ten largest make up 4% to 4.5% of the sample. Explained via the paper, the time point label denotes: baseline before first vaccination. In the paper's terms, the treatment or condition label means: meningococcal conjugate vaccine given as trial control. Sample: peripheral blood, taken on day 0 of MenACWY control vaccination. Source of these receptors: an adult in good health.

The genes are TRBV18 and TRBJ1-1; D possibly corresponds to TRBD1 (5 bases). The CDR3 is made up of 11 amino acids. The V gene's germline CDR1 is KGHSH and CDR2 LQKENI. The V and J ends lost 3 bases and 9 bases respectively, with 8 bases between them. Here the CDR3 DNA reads TGTGCCAGCTCACCGGGGGGTAAAGCTTTCTTT. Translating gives CASSPGGKAFF.

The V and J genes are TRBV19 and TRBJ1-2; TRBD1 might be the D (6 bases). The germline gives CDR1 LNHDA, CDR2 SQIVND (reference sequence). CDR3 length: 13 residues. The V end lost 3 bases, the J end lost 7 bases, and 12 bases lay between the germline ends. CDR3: CASSIGQGIGYTF. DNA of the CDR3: TGTGCCAGTAGTATTGGCCAGGGGATTGGCTACACCTTC.

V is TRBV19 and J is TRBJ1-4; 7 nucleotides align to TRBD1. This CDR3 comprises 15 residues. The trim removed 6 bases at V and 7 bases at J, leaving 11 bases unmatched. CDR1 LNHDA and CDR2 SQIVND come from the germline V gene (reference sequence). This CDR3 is CASRLVQGDFEKLFF. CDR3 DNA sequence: TGTGCCAGTAGACTCGTGCAGGGGGATTTTGAAAAACTGTTTTTT.

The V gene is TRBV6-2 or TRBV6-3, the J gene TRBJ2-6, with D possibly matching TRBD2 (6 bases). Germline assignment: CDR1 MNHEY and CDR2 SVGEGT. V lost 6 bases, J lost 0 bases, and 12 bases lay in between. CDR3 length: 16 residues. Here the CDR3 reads CASRPAGSSGANVLTF. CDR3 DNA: TGTGCCAGCAGGCCTGCGGGGAGCTCTGGGGCCAACGTCCTGACTTTC.

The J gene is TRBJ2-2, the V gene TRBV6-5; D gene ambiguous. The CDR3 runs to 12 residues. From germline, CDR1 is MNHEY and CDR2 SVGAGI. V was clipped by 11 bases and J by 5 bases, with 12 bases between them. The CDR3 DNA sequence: TGTGCCGCAGACTGGGGAACCGGGGAGCTGTTTTTT. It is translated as CAADWGTGELFF.

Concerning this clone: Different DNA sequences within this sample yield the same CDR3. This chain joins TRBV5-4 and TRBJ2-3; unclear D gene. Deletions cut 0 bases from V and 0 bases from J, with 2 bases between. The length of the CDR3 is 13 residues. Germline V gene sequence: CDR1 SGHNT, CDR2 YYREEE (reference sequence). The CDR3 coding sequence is TGTGCCAGCAGCTTGGGCAGCACAGATACGCAGTATTTT. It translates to CASSLGSTDTQYF. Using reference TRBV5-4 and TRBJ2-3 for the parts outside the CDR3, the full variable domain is ETGVTQSPTHLIKTRGQQVTLRCSSQSGHNTVSWYQQALGQGPQFIFQYYREEENGRGNFPPRFSGLQFPNYSSELNVNALELDDSALYLCASSLGSTDTQYFGPGTRLTVL.

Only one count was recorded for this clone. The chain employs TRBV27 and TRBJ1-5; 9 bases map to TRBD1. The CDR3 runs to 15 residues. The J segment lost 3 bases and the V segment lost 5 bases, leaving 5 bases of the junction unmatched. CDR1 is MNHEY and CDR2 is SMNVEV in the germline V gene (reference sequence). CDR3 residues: CASSGGDRVNQPQHF. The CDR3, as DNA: TGTGCCAGCAGTGGGGGGGACAGGGTCAATCAGCCCCAGCATTTT.

DNA of the CDR3: TGCAGCGTTGAAAGCCAAAACCTAAACTATGGCTACACCTTC. Encoded protein: CSVESQNLNYGYTF. The chain links TRBV29-1 to TRBJ1-2; D uncertain. CDR1 and CDR2 (germline): SQVTM, ANQGSEA. This CDR3 is built from 14 residues. The V end was cut by 2 bases, the J end by 2 bases, with 12 bases between.

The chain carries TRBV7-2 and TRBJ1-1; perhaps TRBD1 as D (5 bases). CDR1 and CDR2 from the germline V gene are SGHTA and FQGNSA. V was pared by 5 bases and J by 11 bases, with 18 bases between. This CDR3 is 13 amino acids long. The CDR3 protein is CASSVGTSSRAFF. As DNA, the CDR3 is TGTGCCAGCAGCGTCGGGACCTCCTCGAGGGCTTTCTTT.

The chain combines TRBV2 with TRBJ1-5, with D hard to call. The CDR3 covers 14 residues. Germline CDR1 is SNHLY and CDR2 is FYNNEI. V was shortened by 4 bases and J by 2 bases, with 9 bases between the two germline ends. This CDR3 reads CASSGGFRNQPQHF. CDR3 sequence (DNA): TGTGCCAGCAGTGGCGGGTTTCGCAATCAGCCCCAGCATTTT.

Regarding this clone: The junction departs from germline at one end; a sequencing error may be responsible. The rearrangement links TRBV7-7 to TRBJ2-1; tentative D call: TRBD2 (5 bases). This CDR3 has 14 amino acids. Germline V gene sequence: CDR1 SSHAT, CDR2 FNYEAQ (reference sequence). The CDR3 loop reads CASSPSGFYNEQFF. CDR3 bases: TGTGCTAGCAGCCCCTCGGGGTTCTACAATGAGCAGTTCTTC.

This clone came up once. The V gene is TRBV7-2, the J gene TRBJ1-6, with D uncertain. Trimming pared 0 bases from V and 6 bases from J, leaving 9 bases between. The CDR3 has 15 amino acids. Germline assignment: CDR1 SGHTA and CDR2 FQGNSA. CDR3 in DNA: TGTGCCAGCAGCTTAGCAGGTCCACCTAATTCACCCCTCCACTTT. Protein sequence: CASSLAGPPNSPLHF.

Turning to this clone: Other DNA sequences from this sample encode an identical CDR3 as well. The CDR3 sequence is CSVQGEGYGYTF. The DNA of the CDR3 is TGCAGCGTCCAGGGAGAGGGATATGGCTACACCTTC. The V and J genes are TRBV29-1 and TRBJ1-2; maybe TRBD1 (5 bases). The CDR3 sequence is 12 residues long. Germline V gene lookup returns CDR1 SQVTM and CDR2 ANQGSEA. The V end was cut by 6 bases, the J end by 5 bases, with 13 bases between.

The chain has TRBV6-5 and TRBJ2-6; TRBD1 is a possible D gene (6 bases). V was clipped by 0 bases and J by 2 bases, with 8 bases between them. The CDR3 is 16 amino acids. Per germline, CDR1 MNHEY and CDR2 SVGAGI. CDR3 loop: CASSYSNRAGANVLTF. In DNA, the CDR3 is TGTGCCAGCAGTTACTCGAACAGGGCTGGGGCCAACGTCCTGACTTTC.

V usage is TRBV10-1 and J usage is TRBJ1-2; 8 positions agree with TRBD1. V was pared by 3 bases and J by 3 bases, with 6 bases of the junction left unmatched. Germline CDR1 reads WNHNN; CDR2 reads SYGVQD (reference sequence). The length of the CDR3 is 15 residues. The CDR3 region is CASSDSAGGHYGYTF. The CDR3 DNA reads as TGCGCCAGCAGTGACTCGGCAGGGGGCCACTATGGCTACACCTTC.

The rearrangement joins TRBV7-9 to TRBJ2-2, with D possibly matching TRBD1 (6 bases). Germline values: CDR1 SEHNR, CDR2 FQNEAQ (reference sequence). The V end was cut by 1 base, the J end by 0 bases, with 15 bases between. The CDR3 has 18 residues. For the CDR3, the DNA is TGTGCCAGCAGCTTAGGGCAGGGGAAGGGAACGAACACCGGGGAGCTGTTTTTT. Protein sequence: CASSLGQGKGTNTGELFF. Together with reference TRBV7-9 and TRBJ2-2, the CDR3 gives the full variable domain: DTGVSQNPRHKITKRGQNVTFRCDPISEHNRLYWYRQTLGQGPEFLTYFQNEAQLEKSRLLSDRFSAERPKGSFSTLEIQRTEQGDSAMYLCASSLGQGKGTNTGELFFGEGSRLTVL.

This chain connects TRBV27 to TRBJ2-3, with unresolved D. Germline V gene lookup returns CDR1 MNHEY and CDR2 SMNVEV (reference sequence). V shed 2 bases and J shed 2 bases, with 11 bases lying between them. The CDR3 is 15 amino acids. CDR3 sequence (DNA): TGTGCCAGCAGTTTAGCTCCCACGTTCACAGATACGCAGTATTTT. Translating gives CASSLAPTFTDTQYF.

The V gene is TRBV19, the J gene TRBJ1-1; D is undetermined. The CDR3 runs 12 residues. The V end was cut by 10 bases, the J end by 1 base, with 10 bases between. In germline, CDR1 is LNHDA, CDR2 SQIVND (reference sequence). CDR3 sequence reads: CATKDTNTEAFF. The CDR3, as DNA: TGTGCCACGAAAGACACGAACACTGAAGCTTTCTTT.